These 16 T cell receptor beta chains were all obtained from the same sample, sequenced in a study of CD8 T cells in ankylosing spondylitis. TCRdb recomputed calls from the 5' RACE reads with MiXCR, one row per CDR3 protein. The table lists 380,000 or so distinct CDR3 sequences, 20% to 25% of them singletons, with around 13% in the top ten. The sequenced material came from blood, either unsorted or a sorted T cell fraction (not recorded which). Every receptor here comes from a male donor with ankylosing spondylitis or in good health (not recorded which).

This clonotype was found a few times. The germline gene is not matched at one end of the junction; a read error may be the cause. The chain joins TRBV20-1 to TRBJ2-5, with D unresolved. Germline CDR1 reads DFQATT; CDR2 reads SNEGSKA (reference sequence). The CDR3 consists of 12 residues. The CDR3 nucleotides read TGCAGTGCCAGAGAGGTTGCCGAGACCCAGTACTTC. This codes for CSAREVAETQYF.

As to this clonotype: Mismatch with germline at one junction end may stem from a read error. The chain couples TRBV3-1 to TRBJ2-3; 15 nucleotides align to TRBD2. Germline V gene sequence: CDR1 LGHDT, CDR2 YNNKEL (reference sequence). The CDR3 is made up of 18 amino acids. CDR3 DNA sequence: TGTGCCATCAGCCCTGGACTAGCGGGGGGGCCGGGCACAGATACGCAGTATTTT. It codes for CAISPGLAGGPGTDTQYF.

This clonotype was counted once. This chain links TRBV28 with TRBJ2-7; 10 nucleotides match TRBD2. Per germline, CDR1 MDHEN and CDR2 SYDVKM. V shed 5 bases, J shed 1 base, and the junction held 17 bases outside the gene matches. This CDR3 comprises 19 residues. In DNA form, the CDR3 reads TGTGCCAGCAGTCCCCGTAGCGGGGGGACCGCCGTTTGGTCCTACGAGCAGTACTTC. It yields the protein CASSPRSGGTAVWSYEQYF.

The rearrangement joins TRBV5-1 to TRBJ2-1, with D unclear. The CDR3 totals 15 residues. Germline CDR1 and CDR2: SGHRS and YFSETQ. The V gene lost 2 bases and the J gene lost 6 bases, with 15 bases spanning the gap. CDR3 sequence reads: CASSFRSSKLNEQFF. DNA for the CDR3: TGCGCCAGCAGCTTTAGGTCTAGTAAGCTCAATGAGCAGTTCTTC.

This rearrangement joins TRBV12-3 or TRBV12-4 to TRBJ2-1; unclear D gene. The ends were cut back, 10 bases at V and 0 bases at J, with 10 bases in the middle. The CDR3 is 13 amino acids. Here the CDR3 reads CATVPSSYNEQFF. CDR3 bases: TGTGCCACCGTTCCTAGCTCCTACAATGAGCAGTTCTTC.

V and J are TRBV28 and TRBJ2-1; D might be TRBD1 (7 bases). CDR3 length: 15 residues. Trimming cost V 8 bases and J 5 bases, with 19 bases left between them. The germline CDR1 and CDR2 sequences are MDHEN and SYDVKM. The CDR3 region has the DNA TGTGCCAGCGCAGGGGGGCGAGATCGGGACAATGAGCAGTTCTTC. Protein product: CASAGGRDRDNEQFF.

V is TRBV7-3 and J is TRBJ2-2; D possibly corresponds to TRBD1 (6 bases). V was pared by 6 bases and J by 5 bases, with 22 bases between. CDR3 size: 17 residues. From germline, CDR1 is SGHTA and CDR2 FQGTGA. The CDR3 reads CASSHYSTGMGTGELFF. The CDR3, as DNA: TGTGCCAGCAGTCACTACTCTACAGGGATGGGAACCGGGGAGCTGTTTTTT.

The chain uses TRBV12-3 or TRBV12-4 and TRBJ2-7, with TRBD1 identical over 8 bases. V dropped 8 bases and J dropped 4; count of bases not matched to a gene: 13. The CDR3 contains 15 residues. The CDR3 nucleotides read TGTGCCAGCTCGGATTTGACAGGGGTCCATTACGAGCAGTACTTC. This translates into CASSDLTGVHYEQYF.

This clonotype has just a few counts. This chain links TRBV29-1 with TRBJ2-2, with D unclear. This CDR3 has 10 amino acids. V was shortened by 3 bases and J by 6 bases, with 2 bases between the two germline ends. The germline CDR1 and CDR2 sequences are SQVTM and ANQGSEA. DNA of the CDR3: TGCAGCGTTGAGGCCGGGGAGCTGTTTTTT. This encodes CSVEAGELFF.

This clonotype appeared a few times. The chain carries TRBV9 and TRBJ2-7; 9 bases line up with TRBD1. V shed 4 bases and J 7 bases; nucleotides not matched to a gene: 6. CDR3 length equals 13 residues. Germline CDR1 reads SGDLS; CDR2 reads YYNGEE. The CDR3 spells CASSRTGVGEQYF. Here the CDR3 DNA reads TGTGCCAGCAGCAGGACAGGGGTGGGGGAGCAGTACTTC.

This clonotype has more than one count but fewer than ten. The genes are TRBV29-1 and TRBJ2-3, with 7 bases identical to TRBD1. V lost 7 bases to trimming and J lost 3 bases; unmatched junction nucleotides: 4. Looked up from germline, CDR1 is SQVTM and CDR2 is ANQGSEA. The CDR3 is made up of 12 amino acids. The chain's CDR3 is CSGRQGTDTQYF. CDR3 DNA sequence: TGCAGCGGCCGACAGGGTACAGATACGCAGTATTTT.

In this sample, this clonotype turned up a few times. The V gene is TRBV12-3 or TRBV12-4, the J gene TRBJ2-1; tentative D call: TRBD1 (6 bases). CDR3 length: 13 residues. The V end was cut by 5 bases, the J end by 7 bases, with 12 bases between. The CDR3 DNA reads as TGTGCCAGCAGTCAAACAGGGCTGAATGAGCAGTTCTTC. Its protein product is CASSQTGLNEQFF.

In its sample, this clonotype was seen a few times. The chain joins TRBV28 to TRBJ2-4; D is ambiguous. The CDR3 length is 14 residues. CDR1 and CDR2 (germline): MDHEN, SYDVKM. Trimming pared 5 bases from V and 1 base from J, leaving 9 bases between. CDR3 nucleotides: TGTGCCAGCAGTGAGTTCCGGGCCAAAAACATTCAGTACTTC. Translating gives CASSEFRAKNIQYF.

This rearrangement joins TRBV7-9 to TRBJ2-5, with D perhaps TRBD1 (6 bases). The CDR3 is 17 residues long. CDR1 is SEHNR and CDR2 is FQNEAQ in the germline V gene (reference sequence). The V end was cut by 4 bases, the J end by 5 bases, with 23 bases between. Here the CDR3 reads CASSSREAQGQGETQYF. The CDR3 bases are TGTGCCAGCAGCTCAAGGGAAGCCCAGGGGCAAGGGGAGACCCAGTACTTC.

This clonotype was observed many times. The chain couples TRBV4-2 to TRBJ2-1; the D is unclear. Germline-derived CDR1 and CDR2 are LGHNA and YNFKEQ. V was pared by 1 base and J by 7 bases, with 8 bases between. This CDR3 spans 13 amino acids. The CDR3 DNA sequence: TGTGCCAGCAGCCAAGGAGGAGAGAATGAGCAGTTCTTC. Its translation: CASSQGGENEQFF.

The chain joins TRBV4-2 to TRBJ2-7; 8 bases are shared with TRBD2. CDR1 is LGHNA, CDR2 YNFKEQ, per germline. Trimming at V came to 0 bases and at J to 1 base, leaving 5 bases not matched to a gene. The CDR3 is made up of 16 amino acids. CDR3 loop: CASSQELAGPSYEQYF. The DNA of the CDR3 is TGTGCCAGCAGCCAAGAGTTAGCGGGGCCATCCTACGAGCAGTACTTC.